Listed below are T cell receptor beta chains from one sample, sequenced in a study of molecular identifiers for immune sequencing clone quantification. Via MiXCR, TCRdb re-called the PCR reads, giving one row per CDR3 protein. There are around 480,000 distinct CDR3 sequences in the sample; about 25% occur only once, and 0.7% to 0.9% lies in the top ten. Specimen: naive CD8+ T cells from blood, with Jurkat cell RNA spiked in. The receptors derive from a human donor in good health. Some libraries in this study had Jurkat cell RNA spiked in. Each CDR3 is given with its conserved first and last residue. The D gene is left open where the match is weak. Expanded clones get a size class; other rows say once, few or many, or leave the size out.

d_gene,v_gene,j_gene,abundance,len,CDR3nt,CDR3aa
-,TRBV19,TRBJ2-7,few,9,TGTGCCAGTATTCCGCAGGAGTACTTC,CASIPQEYF
-,TRBV27,TRBJ2-7,-,15,TGTGCCAGCAGTTACGCCCCGGGAGCTCGGTACGAGCAGTACTTC,CASSYAPGARYEQYF
TRBD1,TRBV12-3/TRBV12-4,TRBJ2-2,-,17,TGTGCCAGCAGTTTCCCGGGACAGGAATCGGATTTAGGGGAGCTGTTTTTT,CASSFPGQESDLGELFF
TRBD2,TRBV7-2,TRBJ2-5,-,17,TGTGCCAGCAGCTGGGGGACTAGCGGGGGGGCCGTAGAGACCCAGTACTTC,CASSWGTSGGAVETQYF
TRBD1,TRBV28,TRBJ1-3,many,14,TGTGCCAGCAGTCCTACAGGGGCTGGAAACACCATATATTTT,CASSPTGAGNTIYF
-,TRBV4-1,TRBJ1-5,-,15,TGCGCCAGCAGCCAAGGGATGGGTGGCAATCAGCCCCAGCATTTT,CASSQGMGGNQPQHF
-,TRBV18,TRBJ2-7,many,14,TGTGCCAGCTCACCCCGGAGGGACTCCTACGAGCAGTACTTC,CASSPRRDSYEQYF
TRBD2,TRBV7-2,TRBJ2-1,many,15,TGTGCCAGCAGCTCCGGACTAGCGGTTTACAATGAGCAGTTCTTC,CASSSGLAVYNEQFF
-,TRBV4-3,TRBJ1-1,many,15,TGCGCCAGCAGCCAAGTGGACAGATCGGGTACTGAAGCTTTCTTT,CASSQVDRSGTEAFF
-,TRBV19,TRBJ1-5,few,14,TGTGCCAGTATTGGCTGGGGGGGAAATCAGCCCCAGCATTTT,CASIGWGGNQPQHF
TRBD2,TRBV7-3,TRBJ2-3,few,14,TGTGCCAGCAGCTTGACTAGCGGACCAGATACGCAGTATTTT,CASSLTSGPDTQYF
-,TRBV5-1,TRBJ2-6,many,15,TGCGCCAGCAGCTTGTACGGAAGTGGGGCCAACGTCCTGACTTTC,CASSLYGSGANVLTF
-,TRBV12-3/TRBV12-4,TRBJ1-1,-,13,TGTGCCAGCAGTTTAGGCAGGGGCACTGAAGCTCTCTTT,CASSLGRGTEALF
TRBD1,TRBV27,TRBJ1-1,few,16,TGTGCCAGCAAACTCGGGACAGGGGTCGGTCACACTGAAGCTTTCTTT,CASKLGTGVGHTEAFF
-,TRBV29-1,TRBJ1-1,-,13,TGCAGCGACCGGGAGGGCTGGTACACTGAAGCTTTCTTT,CSDREGWYTEAFF
-,TRBV28,TRBJ1-1,many,14,TGTGCCAGCAGTTTATATGACCTGGGGACTGAAGCTTTCTTT,CASSLYDLGTEAFF
-,TRBV15,TRBJ1-5,few,15,TGTGCCACCAGCAGAGATATGGGGAGCGGTCAGCCCCAGCATTTT,CATSRDMGSGQPQHF
-,TRBV3-1,TRBJ2-7,few,14,TGTGCCAGCAGCCAAGGGGAGGCTACCTACGAGCAGTACTTC,CASSQGEATYEQYF
TRBD2,TRBV7-6,TRBJ2-3,-,18,TGTGCCAGCAGCCCGGGACTAGCGGGAGGGCAGAGCACAGATACGCAGTATTTT,CASSPGLAGGQSTDTQYF
-,TRBV6-1,TRBJ1-6,-,17,TGTGCCAGCAGTGTAAAGCACCCGAGCTCCTATAATTCACCCCTCCACTTT,CASSVKHPSSYNSPLHF
TRBD2,TRBV5-1,TRBJ2-1,once,18,TGCGCCGGCAGCTTTGGTGGCGGCGCTAGCGGGGGATTGGATGAGCAGTTCTTC,CAGSFGGGASGGLDEQFF
-,TRBV5-5,TRBJ2-6,many,18,TGTGCCAGCAGCTTGGCGAAAACTGGGGTCTCTGGGGCCAACGTCCTGACTTTC,CASSLAKTGVSGANVLTF
TRBD1,TRBV2,TRBJ2-3,few,18,TGTGCCAGCAGAGACCCCTCTTGGACAGGCGGCCGCACAGATACGCAGTATTTT,CASRDPSWTGGRTDTQYF
TRBD1,TRBV28,TRBJ2-5,few,13,TGTGCCAGCAGGTCCAGGGGGCTGGAGACCCAGTACTTC,CASRSRGLETQYF
-,TRBV7-9,TRBJ2-5,many,16,TGTGCCAGCAGCTTTTGGGGGCGACGAGCCGAAGAGACCCAGTACTTC,CASSFWGRRAEETQYF
-,TRBV24-1,TRBJ2-5,few,15,TGTGCCACCAGTGACACCGGGACACCACAAGAGACCCAGTACTTC,CATSDTGTPQETQYF
-,TRBV10-2,TRBJ1-1,many,15,TGCGCCAGCAACTTTGGCGACGTCATGAACACTGAAGCTTTCTTT,CASNFGDVMNTEAFF
TRBD2,TRBV28,TRBJ2-2,-,18,TGTGCCAGCAGTTTCTACTTACTAGCGGGAAAATTCCCCGGGGAGCTGTTTTTT,CASSFYLLAGKFPGELFF
TRBD1,TRBV10-3,TRBJ1-1,few,15,TGTGCCATCAGTGCAGTGGGGCAGGGGGACACTGAAGCTTTCTTT,CAISAVGQGDTEAFF
-,TRBV29-1,TRBJ1-1,many,14,TGCAGCGTGGATAGACAGAGCCAGAACACTGAAGCTTTCTTT,CSVDRQSQNTEAFF
-,TRBV29-1,TRBJ2-7,few,12,TGCAGCGCCGAGGACGGGCCCTACGAGCAGTACTTC,CSAEDGPYEQYF
-,TRBV7-9,TRBJ1-2,many,8,TGTGCCACCAATGGCTACACCTTC,CATNGYTF
-,TRBV7-9,TRBJ1-4,few,12,TGTGCCAGCAGCTTAGAGGACATCAAACTGTTTTTT,CASSLEDIKLFF
-,TRBV5-1,TRBJ2-3,many,15,TGCGCCAGCAGCTACGACACCCCCCGCACAGATACGCAGTATTTT,CASSYDTPRTDTQYF
TRBD2,TRBV7-3,TRBJ2-1,many,15,TGTGCCAGCAGCGACTCAGCTACTAGCGTCGGTGAGCAGTTCTTC,CASSDSATSVGEQFF
-,TRBV9,TRBJ2-7,-,15,TGTGCCAGCAGCGTAGGTCGGGAGCCGTCCTACGAGCAGTACTTC,CASSVGREPSYEQYF
TRBD2,TRBV20-1,TRBJ2-7,-,13,TGCAGTGCTCAAGAACGGGGGGCCTACGAGCAGTACTTC,CSAQERGAYEQYF
-,TRBV7-6,TRBJ1-5,-,15,TGTGCCAGCAACTCAGACGATGGAGAGTATCAGCCCCTGCATTTT,CASNSDDGEYQPLHF
-,TRBV18,TRBJ1-4,-,15,TGTGCCAGCTCACCACCGACAGCCGATAATGAAAAACTGTTTTTT,CASSPPTADNEKLFF
TRBD2,TRBV27,TRBJ2-3,many,16,TGTGCCAGCAGTACCGGCGTTAGCGGGAGTACAGATACGCAGTATTTT,CASSTGVSGSTDTQYF